This entry concerns a single TCR beta chain. Its antigen remains undetermined. Qualities for individual bases were not recorded, and no much larger clone is one base off. TCRbeta CDR3 regions were amplified from genomic DNA using the immunoSEQ Assay, a bias-controlled multiplex PCR. Regarding the original processing steps: The number of nucleated cells in each sample was estimated from the amplification of reference gene primers within the assay. To quantify the absolute abundance of each unique TCRbeta CDR3 rearrangement, sequence reads were collapsed and filtered. For each sample, productive Simpson clonality was calculated by taking the square root of Simpson's diversity index across productive rearrangements. As stored in TCRdb, this immuneACCESS dataset retains in-frame rearrangements with V and J assigned. A fraction of the clones does not appear; measured against another copy, unresolved V genes explain less than half of the discrepancy, and the remainder lacks a known reason. The DNA gave D and trimming, while V, J and clone size come from that table. The sample table contains about 300,000 clones; only one count was recorded for 80% to 90% of them. The ten biggest clones cover about 4.2% of the sample.

These data come from a study of blood T cell repertoires in COVID-19 (TCRdb year 2020). A note on the overall study: The collaborator samples originated in the United States, Italy and Spain and spanned the acute and convalescent phases of COVID-19. The prospective study material was composed of cDNA or gDNA derived from T cells, B-cell-depleted T cells, or PBMCs. Deeply sampled blood TCRbeta repertoires from subjects exposed to, actively infected with, or recovered from COVID-19 were included in the dataset. The repertoires were released in a freely available public database intended as a resource for research on the immune response to SARS-CoV-2. The samples were drawn from the first 160 participants of the ongoing ImmuneRACE study and from 950 to 1,500 subjects provided by 6 global collaborators. Sample metadata almost always included a de-identified subject ID, COVID-19 status, age in years and sex. Where available, HLA class I and class II types were taken from metadata supplied by the sample provider and were not determined by assay-based typing.

Summary of the overall study and its limitations: The amount of clinical and demographic metadata varied by source and participant and was provided uncurated.

Participants in the prospective study were enrolled through a virtual design, were aged 18 to 89 years, and lived in approximately 25 United States geographic areas. In the prospective study, participants were assigned to cohorts based on the clinical history participants reported in a screening survey and a study questionnaire. Recovered participants in ImmuneRACE Cohort 3 were defined as having two consecutive negative NP/OP PCR tests, clearance from a healthcare professional, or resolution of symptoms. Mobile phlebotomists in the prospective study collected whole blood, serum and a nasopharyngeal or oropharyngeal swab from every participant. Prospective study participants could optionally give additional blood draws and questionnaires over an approximately two-month period. Before DNA extraction, prospective study blood samples were shipped either frozen or at room temperature. For CDR1 and CDR2, the germline V gene lists KGHSH and LQKENI. The CDR3, cysteine through phenylalanine, is 15 amino acids long. The CDR3 DNA has 45 bases and is translated from base 1. Compared with germline, V lacks 3 bases and J lacks 2 bases; bases without a gene match: 1.

The sequencing input was PBMCs or T cells enriched from blood (not recorded which). This TCR was sampled from a man aged 25 to 45 who had recovered from COVID-19. The chain joins TRBV18 to TRBJ2-1, with 10 bases in between that match TRBD1. Here is the DNA: TGTGCCAGCTCACCCGGGACAGGGGCCTACAATGAGCAGTTCTTC. It translates as CASSPGTGAYNEQFF.